The rows below give T cell receptor beta chains drawn from one sample of a study of blood T cell repertoires in COVID-19. The method was immunoSEQ multiplex PCR; TCRdb's version includes in-frame clones alone and lacks a portion of them. The data hold 290,000 or so clones, with roughly 90% observed a single time. The sample taken for sequencing was PBMCs or T cells enriched from blood (not recorded which). These receptors were collected from a woman in her twenties or thirties who had recovered from COVID-19. The CDR3 runs from the conserved cysteine through the conserved F or W. The D gene is left open where the match is weak. Expanded clones are given a class, and other clones once, few, many or no size at all.

v_call	clone_size	j_call	d_call	cdr3_nt	cdr3_aa
TRBV4-1	NA	TRBJ2-2	TRBD2	TGCGCCAGCAGCCGACTAGCGGGAGGAACCGGGGAGCTGTTTTTT	CASSRLAGGTGELFF
TRBV10-3	NA	TRBJ1-1	TRBD1	TGTGCCATCAGTGCAGGAGACAGGGACACTGAAGCTTTCTTT	CAISAGDRDTEAFF
TRBV2	NA	TRBJ2-6	NA	TGTGCCAGCAGTGAGGAGGTAAACGTCCTGACTTTC	CASSEEVNVLTF
TRBV7-9	few	TRBJ2-7	TRBD1	TGTGCCAGCAGCGCGAGACAGGGGACGGGGAGATCCGAGCAGTACTTC	CASSARQGTGRSEQYF
TRBV20-1	NA	TRBJ2-7	NA	TGCAGTGCCCTCGGGAGCCACGAGCAGTACTTC	CSALGSHEQYF
TRBV28	NA	TRBJ2-7	TRBD2	TGTGCCAGCAGTCATCCTAGCGGGAGTAACGAGCAGTACTTC	CASSHPSGSNEQYF
TRBV7-9	NA	TRBJ2-5	NA	TGTGCCAGCAGCGGGGGGTCGTTGAAGACCCAGTACTTC	CASSGGSLKTQYF
TRBV28	NA	TRBJ1-2	NA	TGTGCCAGCAGTTCCTTGGCCCTTGGCTATGGCTACACCTTC	CASSSLALGYGYTF
TRBV5-1	once	TRBJ2-7	TRBD1	TGCGCCAGCAGCTCCAGGGGACAGGTCCTCGAGCAGTACTTC	CASSSRGQVLEQYF
TRBV6-2/TRBV6-3	NA	TRBJ2-3	TRBD2	TGTGCCAGCAGTTACGGGCGGGAGGCGACAGATACGCAGTATTTT	CASSYGREATDTQYF
TRBV3-1/TRBV3-2	NA	TRBJ2-7	TRBD2	TGTGCCAGCAGCCAAGATCCGGGAGGGCCTTACGAGCAGTACTTC	CASSQDPGGPYEQYF
TRBV7-9	NA	TRBJ2-5	TRBD2	TGTGCCAGCAGCCCCGGACTAGCGGGAAAGTACCAAGAGACCCAGTACTTC	CASSPGLAGKYQETQYF
TRBV11-1	NA	TRBJ2-1	NA	TGTGCCAGCAGCTTAGCGACGGCGGGCAATGAGCAGTTCTTC	CASSLATAGNEQFF
TRBV21-1	NA	TRBJ2-3	NA	TGTGCCAGCAGCAAAGTTAGTAGCGGGAGACATACGCAGTATTTT	CASSKVSSGRHTQYF
TRBV28	NA	TRBJ2-3	NA	TGTGCCAGCAGGCTGGACAGCACCACAGATACGCAGTATTTT	CASRLDSTTDTQYF
TRBV9	NA	TRBJ1-4	TRBD1	TGTGCCAGCAGTGGACAGGGAATGGGAGAAAAACTGTTTTTT	CASSGQGMGEKLFF
TRBV19	NA	TRBJ2-1	TRBD2	TGTGCCAGTAGTACCAGCGGGAGGTATGAGCAGTTCTTC	CASSTSGRYEQFF
TRBV6-2/TRBV6-3	few	TRBJ1-2	NA	TGTGCCAGCAGTTACTCTCAGGGGAACTATGGCTACACCTTC	CASSYSQGNYGYTF
TRBV10-3	NA	TRBJ2-1	TRBD2	TGTGCCACCACGGGACTAGCGGACAATGAGCAGTTCTTC	CATTGLADNEQFF
TRBV15	NA	TRBJ2-3	TRBD2	TGTGCCACCAGCAGAGCCGGGACTAGCGGGAGGGCCACAGATACGCAGTATTTT	CATSRAGTSGRATDTQYF
TRBV5-4	NA	TRBJ1-4	TRBD1	TGTGCCAGCAGCAAGGACAGGGGGGAAGAAAAACTGTTTTTT	CASSKDRGEEKLFF
TRBV7-2	NA	TRBJ2-5	NA	TGTGCCATCTCCCTGGGGGGACAGCCCCAAGAGACCCAGTACTTC	CAISLGGQPQETQYF
TRBV7-9	NA	TRBJ2-4	NA	TGTGCCAGCAGCTTGGCCCCGGGCAGGGGAGTTTCGAACTTC	CASSLAPGRGVSNF
TRBV18	NA	TRBJ2-5	NA	NA	CASSPPDGTSGQYF
TRBV11-2	NA	TRBJ2-2	TRBD1	TGTGCCAGCAGGCGCTCCAACCGGGACAGTAACACCGGGGAGCTGTTTTTT	CASRRSNRDSNTGELFF
TRBV20-1	NA	TRBJ1-2	TRBD1	TGCAGTGCTAGTACGGGACAGGGGTTTAACTATGGCTACACCTTC	CSASTGQGFNYGYTF
TRBV4-3	NA	TRBJ2-5	NA	TGCGCCAGCAGCCATCCGGTCCCCTCGGGGGAGACCCAGTACTTC	CASSHPVPSGETQYF
TRBV2	NA	TRBJ2-7	TRBD2	TGTGCCAGCAGTTCCTACTTAGTCGCGGGAGTCCCCGAGCAGTACTTC	CASSSYLVAGVPEQYF
TRBV28	NA	TRBJ1-1	NA	TGTGCCAGCAGTTTGTCGGGGAACCCTGAAGCTTTCTTT	CASSLSGNPEAFF
TRBV7-6	NA	TRBJ1-1	NA	TGTGCCAGCAGCACCTCAGGGAATGGCCCCACTGAAGCTTTCTTT	CASSTSGNGPTEAFF
TRBV4-3	NA	TRBJ2-3	NA	TGCGCCAGCAGCCAAGATGGTGAGCGGGTCCCTCCAGATACGCAGTATTTT	CASSQDGERVPPDTQYF
TRBV6-5	NA	TRBJ1-4	TRBD1	TGTGCCAGCAGTTCCGGGACAGGGGGTGAAAAACTGTTTTTT	CASSSGTGGEKLFF
TRBV10-3	NA	TRBJ2-7	TRBD2	TGTGCCATCAGTTACACTAGCGGGATAAACTTAGACTACGAGCAGTACTTC	CAISYTSGINLDYEQYF
TRBV6-1	NA	TRBJ2-3	TRBD2	TGTGCCAGCAGTGACCGACTAGCGGATACGCAGTATTTT	CASSDRLADTQYF
TRBV6-5	few	TRBJ2-1	NA	TGTGCCAGCAGTTACTCTAGCGGCAATGAGCAGTTCTTC	CASSYSSGNEQFF
TRBV28	NA	TRBJ2-1	TRBD1	TGTGCCAGCAGTTCCGGGACAGGGGGCATCAACAATGAGCAGTTCTTC	CASSSGTGGINNEQFF
TRBV7-2	NA	TRBJ1-2	TRBD1	TGTGCCATCGGACAGGGCTATGGCTACACCTTC	CAIGQGYGYTF
TRBV7-9	NA	TRBJ1-4	TRBD1	TGTGCCAGCAGCCGTAGGGACAGGGCAACTAATGAAAAACTGTTTTTT	CASSRRDRATNEKLFF
TRBV2	NA	TRBJ1-2	NA	TGTGCCAGCAGTGAAGAGCGGTTTGACTACACCTTC	CASSEERFDYTF
TRBV11-3	NA	TRBJ2-1	TRBD2	TGTGCCAGCAGCTTAGGACTAGCGGGCTCCAATGAGCAGTTCTTC	CASSLGLAGSNEQFF
TRBV28	NA	TRBJ1-2	NA	TGTGCCAGCAGTTATAGGGGTTATGGCTACACCTTC	CASSYRGYGYTF
TRBV30	NA	TRBJ2-5	TRBD1	TGTGCCTGGGCAGGACAGGTCCGGGAGACCCAGTACTTC	CAWAGQVRETQYF
TRBV19	NA	TRBJ1-1	NA	TGTGCCAGTAGTATAGAGTTCCGAAGGGGACACCTGAACACTGAAGCTTTCTTT	CASSIEFRRGHLNTEAFF
TRBV28	NA	TRBJ2-3	TRBD1	TGTGCCAGCAGTTCCAACAGGGGAGTGGGAGATACGCAGTATTTT	CASSSNRGVGDTQYF
TRBV7-6	NA	TRBJ1-3	TRBD1	TGTGCCAGCAGCTTAACCCTGACAGGGTCTGGAAACACCATATATTTT	CASSLTLTGSGNTIYF
TRBV5-5	NA	TRBJ2-1	NA	TGTGCCAGCAGCTTGGCAGGGACCTACAATGAGCAGTTCTTC	CASSLAGTYNEQFF
TRBV3-1/TRBV3-2	NA	TRBJ2-2	NA	TGTGCCAGCAGCCAATTATCCGGGGAGCTGTTTTTT	CASSQLSGELFF